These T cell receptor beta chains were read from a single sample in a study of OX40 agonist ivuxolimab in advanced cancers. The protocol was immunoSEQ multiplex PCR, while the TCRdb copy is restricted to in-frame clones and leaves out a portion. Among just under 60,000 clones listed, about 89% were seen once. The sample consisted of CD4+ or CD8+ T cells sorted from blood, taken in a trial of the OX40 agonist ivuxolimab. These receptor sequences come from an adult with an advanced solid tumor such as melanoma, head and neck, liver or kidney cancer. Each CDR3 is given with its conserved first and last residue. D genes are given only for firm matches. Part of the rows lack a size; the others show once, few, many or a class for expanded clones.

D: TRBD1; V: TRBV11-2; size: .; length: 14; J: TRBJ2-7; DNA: TGTGCCAGCAGCCTTCGGACAGGGAGTTACGAGCAGTACTTC; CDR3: CASSLRTGSYEQYF
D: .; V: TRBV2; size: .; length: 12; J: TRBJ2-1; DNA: TGTGCCACCAGTGACCGGGTCAATGAGCAGTTCTTC; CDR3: CATSDRVNEQFF
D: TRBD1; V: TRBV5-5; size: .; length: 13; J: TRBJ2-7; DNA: TGTGCCAGCAACCCGGACAGGGCCTACGAGCAGTACTTC; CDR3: CASNPDRAYEQYF
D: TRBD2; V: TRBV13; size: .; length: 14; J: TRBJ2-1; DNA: TGTGCCAGCAGCTCTAGACTAGCTCTGGATGAGCAGTTCTTC; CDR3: CASSSRLALDEQFF
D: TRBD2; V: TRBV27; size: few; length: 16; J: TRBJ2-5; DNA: TGTGCCAGCAGTTTATCGAGCGGGAGACCCCGGGAGACCCAGTACTTC; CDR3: CASSLSSGRPRETQYF
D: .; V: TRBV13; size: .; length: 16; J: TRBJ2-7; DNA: TGTGCCAGCAGCCGTGAGGGGGGACCGAGGTCCTACGAGCAGTACTTC; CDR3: CASSREGGPRSYEQYF
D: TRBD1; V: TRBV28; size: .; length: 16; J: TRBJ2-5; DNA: TGTGCCAGCAGTTTTCGGGACAGGGCCCCTCAAGAGACCCAGTACTTC; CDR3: CASSFRDRAPQETQYF
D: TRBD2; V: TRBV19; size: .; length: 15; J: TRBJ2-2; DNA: TGTGCCAGTAGTATAGGCGGGAGAAGCACCGGGGAGCTGTTTTTT; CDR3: CASSIGGRSTGELFF
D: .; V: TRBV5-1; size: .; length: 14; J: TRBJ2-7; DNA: TGCGCCAGCAGCTTTTTAACAGGCACCTACGAGCAGTACTTC; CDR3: CASSFLTGTYEQYF
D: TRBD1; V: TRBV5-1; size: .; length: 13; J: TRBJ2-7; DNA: TGCGCCAGCGGATGGGGACAGGGCGACGAGCAGTACTTC; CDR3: CASGWGQGDEQYF
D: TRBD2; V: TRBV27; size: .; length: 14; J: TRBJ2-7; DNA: TGTGCCAGCAGTTTAGGGACTAGCGGCTACGAGCAGTACTTC; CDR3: CASSLGTSGYEQYF
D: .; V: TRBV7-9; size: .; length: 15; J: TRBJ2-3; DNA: TGTGCCAGCAGCACACTAGCAGGGGACACAGATACGCAGTATTTT; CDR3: CASSTLAGDTDTQYF
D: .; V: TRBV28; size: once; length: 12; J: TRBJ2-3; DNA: TGTGCCAGCAGTTTCCCCTGGGATACGCAGTATTTT; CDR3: CASSFPWDTQYF
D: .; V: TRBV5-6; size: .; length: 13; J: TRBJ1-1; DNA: TGTGCCAGCAGCTTGGCAGGGAACACTGAAGCCTTCTTT; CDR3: CASSLAGNTEAFF
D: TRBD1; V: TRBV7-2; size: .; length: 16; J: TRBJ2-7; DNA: TGTGCCAGCAGCCCAAACCGGGACAGGGAGAACTACGAGCAGTACTTC; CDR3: CASSPNRDRENYEQYF
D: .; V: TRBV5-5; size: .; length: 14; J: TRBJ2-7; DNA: TGTGCCAGCAGCTTTGGGGCAGGTACCTACGAGCAGTACTTC; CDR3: CASSFGAGTYEQYF
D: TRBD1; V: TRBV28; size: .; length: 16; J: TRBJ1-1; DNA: TGTGCCAGCAGTTACGGGACAGGGGTGATGAACACTGAAGCTTTCTTT; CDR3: CASSYGTGVMNTEAFF
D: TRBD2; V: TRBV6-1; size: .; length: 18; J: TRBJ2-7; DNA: TGTGCCAGCAGTGAAGGGCGTCTAGCGGGAGCTTTCGGCTACGAGCAGTACTTC; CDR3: CASSEGRLAGAFGYEQYF
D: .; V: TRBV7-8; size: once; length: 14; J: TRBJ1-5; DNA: TGTGCCAGCAGCTTAGACGCGGGAGATCAGCCCCAGCATTTT; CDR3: CASSLDAGDQPQHF
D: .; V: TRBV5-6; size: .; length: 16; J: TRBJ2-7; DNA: TGTGCCAGCAGCTTGGCGGCAGGGGTGAGCTCCTACGAGCAGTACTTC; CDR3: CASSLAAGVSSYEQYF
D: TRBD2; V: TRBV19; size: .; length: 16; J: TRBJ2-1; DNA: TGTGCCAGTAGTATAGATCTCGAACTAGCGAACAATGAGCAGTTCTTC; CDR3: CASSIDLELANNEQFF
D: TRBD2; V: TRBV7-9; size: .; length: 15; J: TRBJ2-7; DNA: TGTGCCAGCAGCTCCGGACTAGCGGGAGTCAACGAGCAGTACTTC; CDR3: CASSSGLAGVNEQYF
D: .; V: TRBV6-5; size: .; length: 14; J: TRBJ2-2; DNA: TGTGCCAGCAGTGCGACAGCGAACACCGGGGAGCTGTTTTTT; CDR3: CASSATANTGELFF
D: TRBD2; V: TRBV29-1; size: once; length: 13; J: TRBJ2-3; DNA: TGCAGCGTCGATAGCGGGAGGACAGATACGCAGTATTTT; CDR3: CSVDSGRTDTQYF
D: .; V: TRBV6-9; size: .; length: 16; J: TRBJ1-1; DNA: TGTGCCAGCAGTTCTACGATAGTCCGACCGAACACTGAAGCTTTCTTT; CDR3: CASSSTIVRPNTEAFF
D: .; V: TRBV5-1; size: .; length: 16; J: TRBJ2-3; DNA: TGCGCCAGCAGCCAATTCCAGCTTACTAGCACAGATACGCAGTATTTT; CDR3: CASSQFQLTSTDTQYF
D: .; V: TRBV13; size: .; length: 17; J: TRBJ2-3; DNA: TGTGCCAGCAGCTTAGGCTTGTGGGAGGGGGCCACAGATACGCAGTATTTT; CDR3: CASSLGLWEGATDTQYF
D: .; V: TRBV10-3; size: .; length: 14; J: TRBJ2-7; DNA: TGTGCCATCAGTGGTACGGGAGCCACCTACGAGCAGTACTTC; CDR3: CAISGTGATYEQYF
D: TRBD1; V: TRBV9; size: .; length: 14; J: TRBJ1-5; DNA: TGTGCCAGCAGCCGGACAGGCGAAAATCAGCCCCAGCATTTT; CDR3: CASSRTGENQPQHF
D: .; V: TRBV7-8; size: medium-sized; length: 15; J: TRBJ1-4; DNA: TGTGCCAGCAGCTTAGGCGAACGGAGTTACGAAAAACTGTTTTTT; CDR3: CASSLGERSYEKLFF
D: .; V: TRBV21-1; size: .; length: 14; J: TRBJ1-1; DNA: TGTGCCAGCAGCCTATGGGACAGGGGCACTGAAGCTTTCTTT; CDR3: CASSLWDRGTEAFF
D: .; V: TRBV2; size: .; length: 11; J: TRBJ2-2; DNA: TGTGCCAGCAGTGCCACCGGGGAGCTGTTTTTT; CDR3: CASSATGELFF
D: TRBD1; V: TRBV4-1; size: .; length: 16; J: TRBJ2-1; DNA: TGCGCCAGCAGCCTGTTCGGACAGGACTCCTACAATGAGCAGTTCTTC; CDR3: CASSLFGQDSYNEQFF
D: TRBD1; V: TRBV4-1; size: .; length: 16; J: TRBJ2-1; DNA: TGCGCCAGCAGCCAAGGGGGACAGCCCCCCTACAATGAGCAGTTCTTC; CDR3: CASSQGGQPPYNEQFF
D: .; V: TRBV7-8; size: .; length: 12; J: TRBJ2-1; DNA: TGTGCCAGCAGCCACGGGTACAATGAGCAGTTCTTC; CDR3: CASSHGYNEQFF
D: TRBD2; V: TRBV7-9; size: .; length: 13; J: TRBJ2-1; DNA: TGTGCCAGCAGCTCCGGACTAGCGCGCGAGCAGTTCTTC; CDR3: CASSSGLAREQFF
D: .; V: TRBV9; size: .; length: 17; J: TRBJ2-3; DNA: TGTGCCAGCAGCGTAGAGGGGGGCACAACGGGCACAGATACGCAGTATTTT; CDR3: CASSVEGGTTGTDTQYF
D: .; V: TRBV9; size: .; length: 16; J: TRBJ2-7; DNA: TGTGCCAGCAGCGTAAGTCTTCGGGACGGCCCGTACGAGCAGTACTTC; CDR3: CASSVSLRDGPYEQYF
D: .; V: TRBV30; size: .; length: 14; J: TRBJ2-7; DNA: TGTGCCTGGAGTAGGCCTAGCCAAACCTACGAGCAGTACTTC; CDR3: CAWSRPSQTYEQYF